These 18 T cell receptor beta chains originate from one sample sequenced in a study of blood T cell repertoires in COVID-19 (dated by TCRdb to 2020 to 2021). The library relied on the immunoSEQ multiplex PCR assay. TCRdb limited this immuneACCESS table to in-frame rearrangements with V and J called. A share of clones is missing; checked studies link under half to unresolved V genes, and the rest is unexplained. The sample table contains approximately 90,000 clones; only one count was recorded for 81% of them. Of the sample, roughly 25% falls within the top ten clones. Material: peripheral blood. The receptors were sampled from a man aged 80 or over with active or convalescent COVID-19.

CDR3 DNA: TGTGCCAGCGGGCCGACAACTAATGAAAAACTGTTTTTT. Translation: CASGPTTNEKLFF. The chain combines TRBV12-3 or TRBV12-4 with TRBJ1-4; D remains unclear. The CDR3 sequence is 13 residues long. V was cut by 8 bases and J by 0 bases, with 7 bases left in between.

The CDR3 sequence is CASSHLDRGSGNTIYF. The CDR3 DNA is TGTGCCAGCAGCCACTTGGACAGGGGCTCTGGAAACACCATATATTTT. This chain connects TRBV3-1 (or the pseudogene TRBV3-2) to TRBJ1-3, with 9 nucleotides matching TRBD1. V was clipped by 3 bases and J by 0 bases; unmatched bases: 3. From germline, CDR1 is LGHDT and CDR2 YNNKEL (reference sequence). The CDR3 consists of 16 residues.

The chain is built from TRBV3-1 (or the pseudogene TRBV3-2) and TRBJ1-1; D remains ambiguous. Germline-derived CDR1 and CDR2 are LGHDT and YNNKEL (reference sequence). Trimming stripped 6 bases from V and 3 bases from J, with 17 bases between. The CDR3 totals 15 residues. CDR3 protein: CASSPTNLWDTEAFF. The CDR3 DNA is TGTGCCAGCAGTCCTACTAACCTGTGGGACACTGAAGCTTTCTTT.

The rearrangement links TRBV9 to TRBJ1-1; tentatively, D is TRBD1 (5 bases). The CDR3 spans 15 residues. Trimming shortened V by 0 bases and J by 10 bases, and 19 bases separated the two germline ends. Germline CDR1 is SGDLS and CDR2 is YYNGEE. CDR3 DNA sequence: TGTGCCAGCAGCGTAGAGGCTTACAGGAACGCAGTAGCTTTCTTT. It is translated as CASSVEAYRNAVAFF.

The gene calls are TRBV5-1 and TRBJ1-1; 10 bases align to TRBD1. This CDR3 spans 16 amino acids. Germline V gene sequence: CDR1 SGHRS, CDR2 YFSETQ. Unmatched junction bases numbered 3, after V lost 0 bases and J lost 1 base. The CDR3 DNA is TGCGCCAGCAGCTTGGGGACAGGGGGGAGGAACACTGAAGCTTTCTTT. Translating it yields CASSLGTGGRNTEAFF.

The chain has TRBV3-1 (or the pseudogene TRBV3-2) and TRBJ2-7; 11 bases line up with TRBD2. Trimming removed 2 bases from V and 10 bases from J; junction bases left unmatched: 13. Germline V lookup: CDR1 LGHDT, CDR2 YNNKEL (reference sequence). CDR3 length: 16 amino acids. CDR3 sequence (DNA): TGTGCCAGCAGCCAATATAGCGGGGGGGCCGAGCGTTCCCAGTACTTC. As protein: CASSQYSGGAERSQYF.

The V call is TRBV7-9, the J call TRBJ1-1, with 7 nucleotides matching TRBD1. The CDR3 is 14 amino acids. The V gene's germline CDR1 is SEHNR and CDR2 FQNEAQ (reference sequence). J gave up 5 bases and V 4 bases, and 7 bases lay outside the gene matches. The CDR3 sequence is CASSSNHRGTEAFF. For the CDR3, the DNA is TGTGCCAGCAGCTCTAATCACAGGGGTACTGAAGCTTTCTTT.

The chain has TRBV11-2 and TRBJ2-3, with 9 bases lining up with TRBD2. The CDR3 contains 16 residues. The trim removed 3 bases at V and 4 bases at J, leaving 8 bases unmatched. Germline V gene data show CDR1 as SGHAT and CDR2 as FQNNGV. In DNA form, the CDR3 reads TGTGCCAGCAGCTTCGGCCTAGCGGGGCTCCCAGATACGCAGTATTTT. It is translated as CASSFGLAGLPDTQYF.

The chain links TRBV6-1 to TRBJ2-2, with 10 positions matching TRBD1. The V gene's germline CDR1 is MNHNS and CDR2 SASEGT. CDR3 length: 15 residues. V lost 7 bases to trimming and J lost 7 bases; unmatched junction nucleotides: 9. The CDR3, as DNA: TGTGCCAGCATCTCCGACAGGGGGCTGGTCGGGGAGCTGTTTTTT. This translates into CASISDRGLVGELFF.

This sequence joins TRBV27 and TRBJ2-5; 9 bases match TRBD1. J gave up 2 bases and V 4 bases, and 14 bases lay outside the gene matches. Germline loops: CDR1 MNHEY, CDR2 SMNVEV (reference sequence). This CDR3 has 18 amino acids. The CDR3 spells CASSSITPQGTGQETQYF. The CDR3 bases are TGTGCCAGCAGTTCTATCACGCCCCAAGGGACAGGGCAAGAGACCCAGTACTTC.

V is TRBV7-2 and J is TRBJ1-1; the D gene is possibly TRBD1 (5 bases). Germline-derived CDR1 and CDR2 are SGHTA and FQGNSA. CDR3 length equals 14 residues. Deletions cut 4 bases from V and 6 bases from J, with 15 bases between. The CDR3 coding sequence is TGTGCCAGCAGCTCACGCCGGGACTCCGCTGAAGCTTTCTTT. This sequence encodes CASSSRRDSAEAFF.

V is TRBV27 and J is TRBJ1-1, with a tentative D call TRBD1 (5 bases). Deletions cut 7 bases from V and 3 bases from J, with 12 bases between. The CDR3 runs 13 residues. Germline V gene lookup returns CDR1 MNHEY and CDR2 SMNVEV (reference sequence). In nucleotides, the CDR3 is TGTGCCAGCACCCCGGGGGGTGACACTGAAGCTTTCTTT. This encodes CASTPGGDTEAFF.

The chain recombines TRBV2 with TRBJ2-5; D unresolved. Germline V gives CDR1 SNHLY, CDR2 FYNNEI. V lost 11 bases and J lost 5, with 12 bases in between. This CDR3 spans 11 amino acids. The CDR3 nucleotides are TGTGCCGGCACGGGTTACGAGACCCAGTACTTC. Translating it yields CAGTGYETQYF.

The chain is built from TRBV21-1 and TRBJ2-7; the table's D call TRBD1 went unverified against the DNA. TRBV21-1 has pseudogene status. This CDR3 is 16 amino acids long. CDR3 nucleotide sequence: TGTGCCAGCAGCAAAGTTGTGTGGGACAGGCATTACGAGCAGTACTTC. This translates into CASSKVVWDRHYEQYF.

The V and J genes are TRBV5-4 and TRBJ2-1; D is ambiguous. The CDR3 is 13 residues long. Germline CDR1 reads SGHNT; CDR2 reads YYREEE (reference sequence). The V end was cut by 0 bases, the J end by 6 bases, with 7 bases between. The DNA of the CDR3 is TGTGCCAGCAGCTTGGGTCCTAGCAATGAGCAGTTCTTC. This sequence encodes CASSLGPSNEQFF.

The chain's CDR3 is CASSEFGGGYEKLFF. CDR3 DNA sequence: TGTGCCAGCAGTGAATTTGGGGGAGGGTACGAAAAACTGTTTTTT. This sequence joins TRBV25-1 and TRBJ1-4, with D perhaps matching TRBD1 (5 bases). The CDR3 covers 15 residues. The V and J ends lost 1 base and 8 bases respectively, with 14 bases between them. Germline assignment: CDR1 MGHDK and CDR2 SYGVNS. Combining the CDR3 with reference TRBV25-1 and TRBJ1-4 gives the whole variable domain EADIYQTPRYLVIGTGKKITLECSQTMGHDKMYWYQQDPGMELHLIHYSYGVNSTEKGDLSSESTVSRIRTEHFPLTLESARPSHTSQYLCASSEFGGGYEKLFFGSGTQLSVL.

V gene TRBV18 combines with J gene TRBJ2-1; 9 bases are shared with TRBD1. Germline-derived CDR1 and CDR2 are KGHSH and LQKENI. The CDR3 loop spans 15 amino acids. V shed 4 bases, J shed 1 base, and the junction held 2 bases outside the gene matches. The chain's CDR3 is CASSLTGGSYNEQFF. The DNA for the CDR3 is TGTGCCAGCTCACTGACAGGGGGTTCCTACAATGAGCAGTTCTTC.

The chain joins TRBV19 to TRBJ2-7; TRBD1 matches at 11 bases. This CDR3 contains 17 residues. J lost 3 bases, V lost 8 bases, and 15 bases had no gene match. Germline V lookup: CDR1 LNHDA, CDR2 SQIVND (reference sequence). DNA for the CDR3: TGTGCCAGTTCGCGGGACAGGGGGTCCCCACCCTACTACGAGCAGTACTTC. Its translation: CASSRDRGSPPYYEQYF.